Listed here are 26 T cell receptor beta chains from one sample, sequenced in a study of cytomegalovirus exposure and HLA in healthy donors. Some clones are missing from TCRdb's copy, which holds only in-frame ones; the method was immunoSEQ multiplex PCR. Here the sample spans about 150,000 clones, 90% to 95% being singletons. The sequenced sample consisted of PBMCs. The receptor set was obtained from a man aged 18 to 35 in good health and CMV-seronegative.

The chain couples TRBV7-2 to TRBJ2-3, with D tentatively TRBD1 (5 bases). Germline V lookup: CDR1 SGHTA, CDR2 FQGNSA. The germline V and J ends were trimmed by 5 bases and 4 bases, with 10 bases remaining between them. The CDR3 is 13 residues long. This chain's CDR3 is CASSRLRADTQYF. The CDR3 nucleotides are TGTGCCAGCAGCAGGCTCAGGGCAGATACGCAGTATTTT.

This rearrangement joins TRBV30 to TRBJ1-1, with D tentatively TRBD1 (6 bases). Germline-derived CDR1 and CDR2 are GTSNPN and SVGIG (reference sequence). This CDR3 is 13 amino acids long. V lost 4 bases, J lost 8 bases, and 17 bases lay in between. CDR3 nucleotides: TGTGCCTGGATAACAGGGACCGGTGGGGAAGCTTTCTTT. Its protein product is CAWITGTGGEAFF. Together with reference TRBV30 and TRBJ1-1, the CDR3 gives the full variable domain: SQTIHQWPATLVQPVGSPLSLECTVEGTSNPNLYWYRQAAGRGLQLLFYSVGIGQISSEVPQNLSASRPQDRQFILSSKKLLLSDSGFYLCAWITGTGGEAFFGQGTRLTVV.

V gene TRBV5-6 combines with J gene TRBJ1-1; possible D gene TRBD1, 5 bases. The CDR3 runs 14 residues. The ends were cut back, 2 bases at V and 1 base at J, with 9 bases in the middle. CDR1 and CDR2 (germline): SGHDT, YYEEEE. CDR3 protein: CASSFQGSNTEAFF. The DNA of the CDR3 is TGTGCCAGCAGCTTTCAGGGATCGAACACTGAAGCTTTCTTT.

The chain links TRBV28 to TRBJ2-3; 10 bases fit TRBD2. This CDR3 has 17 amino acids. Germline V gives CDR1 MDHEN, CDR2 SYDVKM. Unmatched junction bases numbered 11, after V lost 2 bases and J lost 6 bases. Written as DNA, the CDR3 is TGTGCCAGCAGTTTACCCCCTAGCGGGGGCACCAGGGATACGCAGTATTTT. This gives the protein CASSLPPSGGTRDTQYF.

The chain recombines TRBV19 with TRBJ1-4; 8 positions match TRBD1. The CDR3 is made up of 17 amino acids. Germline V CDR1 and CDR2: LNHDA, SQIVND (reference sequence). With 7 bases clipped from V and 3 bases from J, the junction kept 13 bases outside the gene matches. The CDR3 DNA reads TGTGCCAGTACCTACGGGACAGGTCGCGGATCTAATGAAAAACTGTTTTTT. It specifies CASTYGTGRGSNEKLFF.

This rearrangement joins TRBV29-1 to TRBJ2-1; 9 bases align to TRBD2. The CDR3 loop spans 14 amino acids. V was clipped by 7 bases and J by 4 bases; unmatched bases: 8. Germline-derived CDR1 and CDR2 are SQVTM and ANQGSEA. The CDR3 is CSAGLAGQYNEQFF. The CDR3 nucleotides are TGCAGCGCCGGTCTAGCGGGACAGTACAATGAGCAGTTCTTC.

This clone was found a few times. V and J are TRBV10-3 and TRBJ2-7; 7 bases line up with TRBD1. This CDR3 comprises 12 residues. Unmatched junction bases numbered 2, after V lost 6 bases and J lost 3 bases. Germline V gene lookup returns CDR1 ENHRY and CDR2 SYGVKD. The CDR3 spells CAISGTDYEQYF. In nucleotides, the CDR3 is TGTGCCATCAGCGGGACAGACTACGAGCAGTACTTC.

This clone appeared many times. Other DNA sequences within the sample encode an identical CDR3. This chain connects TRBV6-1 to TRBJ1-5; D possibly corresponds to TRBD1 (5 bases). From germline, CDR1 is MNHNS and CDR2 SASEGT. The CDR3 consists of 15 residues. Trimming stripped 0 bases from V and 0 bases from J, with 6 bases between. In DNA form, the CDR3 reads TGTGCCAGCAGTGAAGCCCAGGGTAGCAATCAGCCCCAGCATTTT. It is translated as CASSEAQGSNQPQHF.

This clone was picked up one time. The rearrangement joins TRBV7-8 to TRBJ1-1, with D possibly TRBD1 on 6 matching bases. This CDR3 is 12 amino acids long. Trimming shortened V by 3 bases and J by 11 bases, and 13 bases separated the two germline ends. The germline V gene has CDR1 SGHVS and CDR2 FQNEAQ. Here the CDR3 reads CASSLEQGMAFF. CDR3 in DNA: TGTGCCAGCAGCTTGGAACAGGGCATGGCTTTCTTT.

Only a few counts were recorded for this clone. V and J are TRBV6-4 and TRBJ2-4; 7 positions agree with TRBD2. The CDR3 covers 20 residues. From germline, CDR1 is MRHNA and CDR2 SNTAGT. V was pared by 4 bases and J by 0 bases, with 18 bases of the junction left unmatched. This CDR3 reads CASSVLPGRAGRTAKNIQYF. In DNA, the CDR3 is TGTGCCAGCAGTGTACTACCAGGGAGAGCGGGGAGGACAGCCAAAAACATTCAGTACTTC.

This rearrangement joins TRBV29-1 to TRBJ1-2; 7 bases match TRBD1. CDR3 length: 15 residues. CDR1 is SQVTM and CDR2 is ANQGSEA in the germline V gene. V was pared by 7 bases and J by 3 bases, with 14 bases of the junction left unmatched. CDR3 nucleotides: TGCAGCGCCTTTCGGGACAGCGCAGATCACTATGGCTACACCTTC. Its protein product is CSAFRDSADHYGYTF.

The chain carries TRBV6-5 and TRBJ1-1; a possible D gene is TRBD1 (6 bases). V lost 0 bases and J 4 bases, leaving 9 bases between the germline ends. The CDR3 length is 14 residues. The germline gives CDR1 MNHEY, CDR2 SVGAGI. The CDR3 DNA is TGTGCCAGCAGTTACTCGGGGGCGGGCACTGAAGCTTTCTTT. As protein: CASSYSGAGTEAFF.

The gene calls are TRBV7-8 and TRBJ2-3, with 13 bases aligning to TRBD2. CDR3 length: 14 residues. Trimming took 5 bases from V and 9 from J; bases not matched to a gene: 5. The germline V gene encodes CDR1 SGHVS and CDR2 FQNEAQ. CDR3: CASSPGLAGETQYF. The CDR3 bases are TGTGCCAGCAGCCCCGGACTAGCGGGGGAGACGCAGTATTTT. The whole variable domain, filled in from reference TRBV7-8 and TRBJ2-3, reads GAGVSQSPRYKVAKRGQDVALRCDPISGHVSLFWYQQALGQGPEFLTYFQNEAQLDKSGLPSDRFFAERPEGSVSTLKIQRTQQEDSAVYLCASSPGLAGETQYFGPGTRLTVL.

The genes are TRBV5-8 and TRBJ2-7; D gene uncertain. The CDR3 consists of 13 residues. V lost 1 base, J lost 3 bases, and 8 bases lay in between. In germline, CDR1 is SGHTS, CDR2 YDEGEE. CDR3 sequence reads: CASSLSAGYEQYF. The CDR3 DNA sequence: TGTGCCAGCAGCTTGAGCGCCGGCTACGAGCAGTACTTC.

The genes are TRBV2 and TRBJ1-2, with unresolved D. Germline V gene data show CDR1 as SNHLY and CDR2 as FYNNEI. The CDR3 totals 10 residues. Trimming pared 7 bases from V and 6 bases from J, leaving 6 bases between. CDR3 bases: TGTGCCAGCAAGGAGGATGGCTACACCTTC. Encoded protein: CASKEDGYTF.

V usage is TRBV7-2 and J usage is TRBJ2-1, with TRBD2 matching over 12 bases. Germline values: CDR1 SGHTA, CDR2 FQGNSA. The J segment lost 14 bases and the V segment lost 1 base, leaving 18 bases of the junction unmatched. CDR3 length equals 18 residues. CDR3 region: CASSLGGRTSGATRGKFF. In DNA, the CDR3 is TGTGCCAGCAGCTTAGGGGGCCGGACTAGCGGGGCTACGAGGGGAAAGTTCTTC.

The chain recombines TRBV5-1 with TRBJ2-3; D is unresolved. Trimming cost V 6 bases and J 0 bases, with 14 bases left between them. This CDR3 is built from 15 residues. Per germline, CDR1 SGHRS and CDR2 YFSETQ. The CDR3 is CASNPLGSSTDTQYF. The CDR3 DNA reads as TGCGCCAGCAATCCACTGGGCTCTAGCACAGATACGCAGTATTTT.

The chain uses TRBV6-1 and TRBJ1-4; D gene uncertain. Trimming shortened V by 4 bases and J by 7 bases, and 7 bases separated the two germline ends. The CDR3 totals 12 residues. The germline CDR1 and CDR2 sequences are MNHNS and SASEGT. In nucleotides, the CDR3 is TGTGCCAGCAGTGCGCCGGTTGAAAAACTGTTTTTT. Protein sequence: CASSAPVEKLFF.

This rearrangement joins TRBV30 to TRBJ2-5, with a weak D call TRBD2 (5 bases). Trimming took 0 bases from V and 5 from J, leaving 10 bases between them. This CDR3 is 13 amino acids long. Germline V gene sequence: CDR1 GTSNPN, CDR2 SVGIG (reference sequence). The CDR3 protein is CAWSVGGQETQYF. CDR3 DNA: TGTGCCTGGAGTGTAGGCGGGCAGGAGACCCAGTACTTC.

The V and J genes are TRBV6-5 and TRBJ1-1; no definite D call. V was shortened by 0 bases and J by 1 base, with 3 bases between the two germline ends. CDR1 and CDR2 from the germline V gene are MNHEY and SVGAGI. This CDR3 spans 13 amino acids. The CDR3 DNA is TGTGCCAGCAGTTACTCTCAGAACACTGAAGCTTTCTTT. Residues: CASSYSQNTEAFF.

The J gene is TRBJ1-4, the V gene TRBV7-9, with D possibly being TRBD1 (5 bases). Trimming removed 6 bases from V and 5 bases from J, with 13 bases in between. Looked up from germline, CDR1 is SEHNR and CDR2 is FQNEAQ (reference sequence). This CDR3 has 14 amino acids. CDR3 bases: TGTGCCAGCAGTCCCAGGGTTCAAAATGAAAAACTGTTTTTT. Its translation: CASSPRVQNEKLFF. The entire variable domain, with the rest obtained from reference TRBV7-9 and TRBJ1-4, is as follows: DTGVSQNPRHKITKRGQNVTFRCDPISEHNRLYWYRQTLGQGPEFLTYFQNEAQLEKSRLLSDRFSAERPKGSFSTLEIQRTEQGDSAMYLCASSPRVQNEKLFFGSGTQLSVL.

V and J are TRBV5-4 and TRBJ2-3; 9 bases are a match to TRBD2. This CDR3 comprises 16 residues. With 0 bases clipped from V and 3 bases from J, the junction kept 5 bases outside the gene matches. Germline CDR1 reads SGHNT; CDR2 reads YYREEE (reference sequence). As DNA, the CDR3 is TGTGCCAGCAGCTTGGGTCGCGGGGGGGCTACAGATACGCAGTATTTT. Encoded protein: CASSLGRGGATDTQYF.

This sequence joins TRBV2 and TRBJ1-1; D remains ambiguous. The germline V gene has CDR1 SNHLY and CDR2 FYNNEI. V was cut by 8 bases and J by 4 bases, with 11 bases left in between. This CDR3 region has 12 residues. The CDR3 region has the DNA TGTGCCAGCGAGTCGGACTCCACTGAAGCTTTCTTT. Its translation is CASESDSTEAFF. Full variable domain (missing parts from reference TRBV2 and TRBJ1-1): EPEVTQTPSHQVTQMGQEVILRCVPISNHLYFYWYRQILGQKVEFLVSFYNNEISEKSEIFDDQFSVERPDGSNFTLKIRSTKLEDSAMYFCASESDSTEAFFGQGTRLTVV.

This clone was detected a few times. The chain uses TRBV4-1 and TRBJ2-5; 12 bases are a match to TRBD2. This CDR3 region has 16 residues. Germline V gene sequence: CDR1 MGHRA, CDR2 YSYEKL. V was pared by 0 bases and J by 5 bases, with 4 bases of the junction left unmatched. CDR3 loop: CASSQELAGGWETQYF. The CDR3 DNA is TGCGCCAGCAGCCAAGAACTAGCGGGGGGCTGGGAGACCCAGTACTTC.

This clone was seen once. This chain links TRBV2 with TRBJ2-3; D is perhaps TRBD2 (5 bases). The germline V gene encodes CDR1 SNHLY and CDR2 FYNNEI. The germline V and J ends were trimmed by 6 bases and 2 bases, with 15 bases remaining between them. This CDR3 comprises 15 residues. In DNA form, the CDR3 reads TGTGCCAGCAGGCCTAGCTCCGTAAACACAGATACGCAGTATTTT. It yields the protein CASRPSSVNTDTQYF.

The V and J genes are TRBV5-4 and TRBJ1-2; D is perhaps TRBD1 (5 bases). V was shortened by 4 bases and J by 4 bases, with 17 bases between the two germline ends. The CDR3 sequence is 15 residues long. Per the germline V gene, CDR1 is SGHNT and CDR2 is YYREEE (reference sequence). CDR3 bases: TGTGCCAGCAGCCAGGGCCCCATGTTGGGCTATGGCTACACCTTC. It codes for CASSQGPMLGYGYTF.